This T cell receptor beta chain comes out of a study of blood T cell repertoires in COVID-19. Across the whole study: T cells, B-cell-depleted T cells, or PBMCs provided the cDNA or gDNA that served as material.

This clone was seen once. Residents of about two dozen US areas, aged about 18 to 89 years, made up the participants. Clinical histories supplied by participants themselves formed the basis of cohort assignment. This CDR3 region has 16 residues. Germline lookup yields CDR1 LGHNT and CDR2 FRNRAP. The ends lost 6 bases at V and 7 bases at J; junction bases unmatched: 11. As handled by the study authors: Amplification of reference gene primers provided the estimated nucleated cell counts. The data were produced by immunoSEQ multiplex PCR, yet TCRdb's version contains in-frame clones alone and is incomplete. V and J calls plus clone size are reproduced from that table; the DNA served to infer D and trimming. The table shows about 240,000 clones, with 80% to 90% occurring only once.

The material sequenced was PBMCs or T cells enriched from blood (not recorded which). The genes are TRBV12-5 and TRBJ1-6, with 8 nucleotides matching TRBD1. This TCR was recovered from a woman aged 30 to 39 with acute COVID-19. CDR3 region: CASGLRAGGANSPLHF. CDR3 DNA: TGTGCTAGTGGCCTTAGGGCAGGGGGCGCGAATTCACCCCTCCACTTT.